Listed here are 17 T cell receptor beta chains from one sample, sequenced in a study of molecular identifiers for immune sequencing clone quantification. TCRdb re-called the PCR reads through MiXCR, storing one row per CDR3 protein. The sample has roughly 100,000 distinct CDR3 sequences; 30% to 35% are singletons. Input material: naive CD8+ T cells from blood, with Jurkat cell RNA spiked in. Indicated subset: FACS-sorted CD8+CD4-CCR7+CD45RA+ naive T cells. These receptors all come from a human donor in good health. Some libraries in this study had Jurkat cell RNA spiked in.

Remarks on this clonotype: A much larger clone differs by one base, so this may be a read error. The chain employs TRBV29-1 and TRBJ1-5; possible D gene TRBD1, 5 bases. The length of the CDR3 is 13 residues. Germline V gives CDR1 SQVTM, CDR2 ANQGSEA. Here the CDR3 reads CSALGESNQPQQF. The CDR3 DNA reads TGCAGCGCGCTGGGGGAGAGCAATCAGCCCCAGCAATTT.

In this sample, this clonotype turned up many times. The rearrangement uses TRBV6-2 or TRBV6-3 and TRBJ1-5; D is unclear. The CDR3 contains 13 residues. Trimming left V 6 bases short and J 1 base short, with 7 bases between. Germline-derived CDR1 and CDR2 are MNHEY and SVGEGT. The DNA for the CDR3 is TGTGCCAGCAGGGACGGGAGCAATCAGCCCCAGCATTTT. Residues: CASRDGSNQPQHF.

Note on this clonotype: A much larger clone is a single base away; this may be a read error. The rearrangement uses TRBV19 and TRBJ2-7, with D possibly called TRBD1 or TRBD2 (5 bases each). Germline V gene sequence: CDR1 LNHDA, CDR2 SQIVND (reference sequence). The length of the CDR3 is 16 residues. The CDR3 is CASSIRRDLRSYAQYF. The DNA of the CDR3 is TGTGCCAGTAGTATCCGCCGGGACCTCCGCTCCTACGCGCAGTACTTC.

This clonotype was counted only a few times. The V call is TRBV21-1, the J call TRBJ2-7; the table names TRBD1, a call not compared with the DNA. TRBV21-1 is a recognized pseudogene. The CDR3 runs to 19 residues. The CDR3 reads CASSKVGPGQGTSSYEQYF. CDR3 DNA: TGTGCCAGCAGCAAAGTCGGACCGGGACAGGGGACCAGCTCCTACGAGCAGTACTTC.

This clonotype appeared many times. J is TRBJ2-2 and V is TRBV9; no firm D call. Trimming left V 0 bases short and J 3 bases short, with 3 bases between. The germline gives CDR1 SGDLS, CDR2 YYNGEE. The CDR3 is 13 residues long. CDR3 in DNA: TGTGCCAGCAGCGTAGAGTACACCGGGGAGCTGTTTTTT. Encoded protein: CASSVEYTGELFF.

The chain links TRBV14 to TRBJ2-6, with 11 bases lining up with TRBD1. Germline CDR1 and CDR2: SGHDN and FVKESK. After removal of 1 base from V and 1 base from J, the junction contained 9 bases not matched to a gene. The CDR3 extends over 20 amino acids. The CDR3 sequence is CASSQVSGQGALSGANVLTF. The CDR3 coding sequence is TGTGCCAGCAGCCAAGTTTCTGGACAGGGGGCGCTGTCTGGGGCCAACGTCCTGACTTTC.

J is TRBJ2-3 and V is TRBV20-1; 10 nucleotides match TRBD2. V was clipped by 0 bases and J by 4 bases; unmatched bases: 7. This CDR3 is built from 16 residues. Per germline, CDR1 DFQATT and CDR2 SNEGSKA (reference sequence). CDR3 nucleotides: TGCAGTGCTAGAGATCAGTCTAGCGGGAGCGCAGATACGCAGTATTTT. This translates into CSARDQSSGSADTQYF.

This clonotype was counted only a few times. The rearrangement joins TRBV13 to TRBJ2-3; TRBD2 matches at 7 bases. Trimming removed 5 bases from V and 2 bases from J; junction bases left unmatched: 10. Germline V CDR1 and CDR2: PRHDT, FYEKMQ (reference sequence). The CDR3 covers 16 residues. The CDR3 DNA is TGTGCCAGCAGCCAAAGCGGGACGCCACCCACAGATACGCAGTATTTT. Protein: CASSQSGTPPTDTQYF.

This clonotype has a handful of counts. The chain uses TRBV19 and TRBJ2-3; 8 bases fit TRBD2. Germline lookup yields CDR1 LNHDA and CDR2 SQIVND (reference sequence). V dropped 3 bases and J dropped 5; count of bases not matched to a gene: 4. This CDR3 has 14 residues. Here the CDR3 reads CASSILLAEDTQYF. The CDR3 nucleotides read TGTGCCAGTAGTATTTTACTAGCGGAAGATACGCAGTATTTT. The complete variable domain, with remaining parts taken from reference TRBV19 and TRBJ2-3, reads DGGITQSPKYLFRKEGQNVTLSCEQNLNHDAMYWYRQDPGQGLRLIYYSQIVNDFQKGDIAEGYSVSREKKESFPLTVTSAQKNPTAFYLCASSILLAEDTQYFGPGTRLTVL.

The table lists this clonotype with a few counts. CDR3 residues: CATSATTGYVLTF. Here the CDR3 DNA reads TGTGCCACCAGTGCTACGACAGGGTACGTCCTGACTTTC. The chain uses TRBV24-1 and TRBJ2-6; 7 bases map to TRBD1. V was clipped by 5 bases and J by 11 bases; unmatched bases: 5. The CDR3 is made up of 13 amino acids. Germline V gives CDR1 KGHDR, CDR2 SFDVKD.

As for this clonotype: The germline gene is not matched at one end of the junction; a read error may be the cause. The rearrangement uses TRBV28 and TRBJ1-5, with D unresolved. The CDR3 sequence is 13 residues long. Germline V lookup: CDR1 MDHEN, CDR2 SYDVKM. CDR3 amino acids: CASSPRSNQPQQF. The CDR3 DNA sequence: TGTGCCAGCAGTCCCCGAAGCAATCAGCCCCAGCAGTTT.

This clonotype was seen only a few times. The junction and the germline gene differ at one end; a read error may be behind it. The chain combines TRBV7-9 with TRBJ2-2, with 7 bases that match TRBD2. CDR1 and CDR2 from the germline V gene are SEHNR and FQNEAQ (reference sequence). The CDR3 has 15 residues. The DNA for the CDR3 is TGTGCCAGCAGCGGAAAGCGGGAATATACCGGGGAGCTGATTTTT. Amino acids: CASSGKREYTGELIF.

Comments on this clonotype: Relative to the germline gene, one junction end is altered; a read error may explain this. This chain connects TRBV6-4 to TRBJ2-3; maybe TRBD2 (5 bases). CDR3 length equals 16 residues. Germline V gene lookup returns CDR1 MRHNA and CDR2 SNTAGT. The CDR3 sequence: CASTLRGGSSTDTQNF. CDR3 bases: TGTGCCAGCACCCTCCGTGGTGGATCTAGCACAGATACGCAGAATTTT.

CDR3 sequence (DNA): TGTGCCAGCAGCTCCGCGGACAGGCCTTACCTCCACCAAGAGACCCAGTACTTC. It codes for CASSSADRPYLHQETQYF. The chain employs TRBV11-2 and TRBJ2-5; the match to TRBD1 covers 7 bases. J gave up 0 bases and V 4 bases, and 14 bases lay outside the gene matches. The germline gives CDR1 SGHAT, CDR2 FQNNGV. The CDR3 totals 18 residues.

To note about this clonotype: One end of the junction does not line up with germline, which may come from a read error. The chain uses TRBV29-1 and TRBJ1-2; D is ambiguous. The germline CDR1 and CDR2 sequences are SQVTM and ANQGSEA. There are 13 residues in the CDR3. The CDR3 loop reads CSYHIPPKYGNPF. The CDR3 DNA follows: TGCAGCTACCACATCCCCCCGAAATATGGAAACCCATTC.

About this clonotype: Sequence at one end of the junction differs from germline and may be a read error. V is TRBV29-1 and J is TRBJ2-6; a possible D gene is TRBD1 (5 bases). CDR1 and CDR2 (germline): SQVTM, ANQGSEA. This CDR3 is 18 amino acids long. CDR3 in amino acids: CSAEWVRKTFSGANALTF. The CDR3 nucleotides read TGCAGCGCTGAATGGGTCAGAAAAACCTTCTCTGGGGCCAACGCCCTGACTTTC.

This rearrangement joins TRBV9 to TRBJ2-7; the match to TRBD1 covers 8 bases. CDR3 size: 13 residues. The junction had 8 bases not matched to a gene; V was cut back by 7 bases and J by 5 bases. Germline V CDR1 and CDR2: SGDLS, YYNGEE. CDR3 coding DNA: TGTGCCAGCGCCCGGACAGGGCTGAACGAGCAGTACTTC. As protein: CASARTGLNEQYF.